This is a list of T cell receptor beta chains from one sample in a study of blood T cell repertoires in COVID-19. Measured with immunoSEQ multiplex PCR; TCRdb has only the in-frame clones, and not every one. This repertoire shows about 150,000 clones, about nine tenths found once; its top ten account for about 4%. The sequencing input was peripheral blood. All receptors derive from an older woman with active or convalescent COVID-19. The CDR3 runs from the conserved cysteine through the conserved F or W. The order of the fields is J gene, D gene, V gene, clone size, CDR3 DNA, CDR3 protein. A D gene is named only where the DNA matches it firmly. Clone sizes are given selectively: once, few, many, or a class where the clone is expanded.

>TRBJ1-5|TRBD1|TRBV19|NA
TGTGCCAGTAGACGACAGGGGAATGGGGATCAGCCCCAGCATTTT
CASRRQGNGDQPQHF
>TRBJ1-5|NA|TRBV6-6|NA
TGTGCCAGCAGTTACCCGGAGGACAGTCAGCCCCAGCATTTT
CASSYPEDSQPQHF
>TRBJ1-5|TRBD1|TRBV2|NA
TGTGCCAGCAGTGCGGACAGGGGTCGACAGCCCCAGCATTTT
CASSADRGRQPQHF
>TRBJ1-1|TRBD1|TRBV9|NA
TGTGCCAGCAGCGTACAGACAGGGGAAACTGAAGCTTTCTTT
CASSVQTGETEAFF
>TRBJ2-5|NA|TRBV24-1|NA
TGTGCCACCAGTGACTCAGGGCTAGGACAAGGAGAGACCCAGTACTTC
CATSDSGLGQGETQYF
>TRBJ1-5|NA|TRBV18|NA
TGTGCCAGCTCCCAACAGGGATTTGGGAATCAGCCCCAGCATTTT
CASSQQGFGNQPQHF
>TRBJ1-4|TRBD1|TRBV10-3|NA
TGTGCCATCAGTCCGGGACAGGGGTTTGAAAAACTGTTTTTT
CAISPGQGFEKLFF
>TRBJ2-3|NA|TRBV2|once
TGTGCCAGCAGTGCGGAGAACACAGATACGCAGTATTTT
CASSAENTDTQYF
>TRBJ2-2|TRBD2|TRBV13|NA
TGTGCCAGCAGCTCGAGGACTAGCGGGGGTCTTAACACCGGGGAGCTGTTTTTT
CASSSRTSGGLNTGELFF
>TRBJ1-1|TRBD1|TRBV7-9|NA
TGTGCCAGCAGCGTGGGACAGGGGGGTGAAGCTTTCTTT
CASSVGQGGEAFF
>TRBJ2-4|NA|TRBV6-5|NA
TGTGCCAGCAACAGACCGAACATTCAGTACTTC
CASNRPNIQYF
>TRBJ1-6|TRBD1|TRBV10-1|NA
TGCGCCAGCAGTGAGGTGGAGGGGGCAGGTTCACCCCTCCACTTT
CASSEVEGAGSPLHF
>TRBJ2-3|NA|TRBV18|NA
TGTGCCAGCTCACCGAGTAAGGGAGTCACAGATACGCAGTATTTT
CASSPSKGVTDTQYF
>TRBJ1-2|NA|TRBV18|NA
TGTGCCAGCTCACCCACCGAGGATGGCTACACCTTC
CASSPTEDGYTF
>TRBJ2-7|NA|TRBV29-1|NA
TGCAGCGTTGAAATCTATAATACCTACGAGCAGTACTTC
CSVEIYNTYEQYF
>TRBJ1-3|TRBD1|TRBV10-3|once
TGTGCCATCAGTCAACAGGGGTCTGGAAACACCATATATTTT
CAISQQGSGNTIYF
>TRBJ1-2|TRBD1|TRBV6-1|NA
TGTGCCAGCAGTGAAAAAAGGACAGGGGATGGCTACACCTTC
CASSEKRTGDGYTF
>TRBJ1-2|TRBD1|TRBV7-2|NA
TGTGCCAGCAGCTTAGGCCGACAGGGAAACTATGGCTACACCTTC
CASSLGRQGNYGYTF
>TRBJ2-3|TRBD2|TRBV7-6|NA
TGTGCCAGCAGTCCTGGACTAGCGGGGGGGCTAGATACGCAGTATTTT
CASSPGLAGGLDTQYF
>TRBJ2-7|NA|TRBV7-9|NA
TGTGCCAGCAGCTCACAAACCTGGAGGACAGTCTCCGAGCAGTACTTC
CASSSQTWRTVSEQYF
>TRBJ1-3|NA|TRBV5-6|NA
TGTGCCAGCAGCTTGGCAGTGGGGCTCTCTGGAAACACCATATATTTT
CASSLAVGLSGNTIYF
>TRBJ1-5|TRBD1|TRBV5-6|NA
TGTGCCAGCAGCTCCTCCGGGACAGGGAATAGCAATCAGCCCCAGCATTTT
CASSSSGTGNSNQPQHF
>TRBJ1-4|TRBD1|TRBV5-5|NA
TGTGCCAGCAGCCAGGCGGGACAGGGGACTAATGAAAAACTGTTTTTT
CASSQAGQGTNEKLFF
>TRBJ2-3|NA|TRBV19|NA
TGTGCCAGTAGTCCCTCACTAGATACGCAGTATTTT
CASSPSLDTQYF
>TRBJ2-3|TRBD2|TRBV5-4|NA
TGTGCCAGCAGCCCCCGGCAGCGGGGGGGCCCAGATACGCAGTATTTT
CASSPRQRGGPDTQYF
>TRBJ1-1|TRBD1|TRBV18|NA
TGTGCCAGCTCCCCCGGGACAGGGCGAACTGAAGCTTTCTTT
CASSPGTGRTEAFF
>TRBJ2-3|TRBD2|TRBV24-1|NA
TGTGCCACCAGTTTAAGCGGGGGGGCTTCAGATACGCAGTATTTT
CATSLSGGASDTQYF
>TRBJ1-2|NA|TRBV12-5|NA
TGTGCTAGTGGTTTAGGGGGGGCGCAAGACTATGGCTACACCTTC
CASGLGGAQDYGYTF
>TRBJ1-4|TRBD1|TRBV5-6|NA
TGTGCCAGCAGCTTGACAGGGGGCTTTACAACTAATGAAAAACTGTTTTTT
CASSLTGGFTTNEKLFF
>TRBJ2-3|TRBD2|TRBV7-2|NA
TGTGCCAGCAGCTTAGATTCGGGGGGGACGACAGATACGCAGTATTTT
CASSLDSGGTTDTQYF
>TRBJ1-6|NA|TRBV30|NA
TGTGCCTGGAGTGAACAGGGTGATTCACCCCTCCACTTT
CAWSEQGDSPLHF
>TRBJ1-5|NA|TRBV9|NA
TGTGCCAGCAGCGTAGGTCAGGGGCTCGGTCAGCCCCAGCATTTT
CASSVGQGLGQPQHF
>TRBJ2-3|NA|TRBV19|NA
TGTGCCAGTAGTATTGGCCAGGCCGCCGATACGCAGTATTTT
CASSIGQAADTQYF